The sequence of this TCR beta chain was determined in a study of blood T cells in healthy people across ages. PCR was performed a second time for about 7 to 11 cycles using a sample-barcoded 5' primer and a J-beta primer mix. TCRdb ran MiXCR on the 5' RACE reads and lists one entry per CDR3 protein. In the table there are 450,000 to 700,000 distinct CDR3 sequences, about 25% of which are singletons. CDR3 length: 15 amino acids. The germline V and J ends were trimmed by 0 bases and 4 bases, with 11 bases remaining between them. Germline CDR1 reads SGDLS; CDR2 reads YYNGEE. Sequences were obtained from blood. The sequence was obtained from a woman aged 70 to 79 in good health. The chain employs TRBV9 and TRBJ1-5; maybe TRBD1 (5 bases). The CDR3: CASSVAGGSNQPQHF. As DNA, the CDR3 is TGTGCCAGCAGCGTAGCGGGGGGATCTAATCAGCCCCAGCATTTT.